These 2 T cell receptor beta chains were sequenced from one sample in a study of T cells in localized non-small cell lung cancer. Using immunoSEQ multiplex PCR, the repertoire was profiled, and TCRdb retains in-frame clones only, with some absent. This table holds 15,000 or so clones, roughly four fifths found once. This specimen was peripheral blood, taken before any cancer treatment. These receptors originate from an older female donor with stage I squamous cell lung carcinoma.

The V and J genes are TRBV7-2 and TRBJ1-2, with TRBD1 as a possible D gene (6 bases). Trimming cost V 5 bases and J 1 base, with 11 bases left between them. Per the germline V gene, CDR1 is SGHTA and CDR2 is FQGNSA. This CDR3 is 14 amino acids long. CDR3 nucleotides: TGTGCCAGCAGCCCCAGGGGTGGTAACTATGGCTACACCTTC. Translating it yields CASSPRGGNYGYTF.

This clone turned up a few times. This sequence joins TRBV11-2 and TRBJ2-3; D call uncertain. Per germline, CDR1 SGHAT and CDR2 FQNNGV. CDR3 length equals 14 residues. V lost 8 bases to trimming and J lost 5 bases, with 17 bases between them. In DNA form, the CDR3 reads TGTGCCAGCGCCGAGAATAACGTCGGAGATACGCAGTATTTT. Amino acid sequence: CASAENNVGDTQYF.